This entry features one T cell receptor beta chain sequence. Its cognate antigen has yet to be identified. No much larger clone is present one base from it, and per-base qualities are unavailable. This record belongs to a study of T cell changes during pregnancy in multiple sclerosis (dated by TCRdb to about 2019). About the study as a whole: In women with multiple sclerosis, the researchers looked at how the T cell repertoire shifted as pregnancy progressed.

The CDR3 numbers 15 residues from cysteine through phenylalanine. Only the CDR3 region is kept as DNA, spanning 45 bases read in frame from base 1. Trimming takes 2 bases off V and 1 base off J; junction bases not matched to a gene: 4. CDR1 and CDR2 (MDHEN, SYDVKM) derive from the germline V gene. Preparation of the library involved the immunoSEQ multiplex PCR assay. As stored in TCRdb, this immuneACCESS dataset retains in-frame rearrangements with V and J assigned. A fraction of the clones does not appear; measured against another copy, unresolved V genes explain less than half of the discrepancy, and the remainder lacks a known reason. Across this sample there are about 75,000 clones, with around 94% seen only once. The biggest ten clones account for approximately 0.15% of the sample.

This clonotype was obtained from a female donor with multiple sclerosis, enrolled in a pregnancy study. This receptor chain uses TRBV28 and TRBJ2-7, and TRBD1 matches 8 of the central bases. The source was CD4+ T cells from peripheral blood mononuclear cells, collected after pregnancy. The CDR3 corresponds to CASSLVQGASYEQYF. In nucleotide form, the sequence is TGTGCCAGCAGTTTAGTCCAGGGGGCATCCTACGAGCAGTACTTC.